The T cell receptor beta chain under discussion was sequenced for a study of cytomegalovirus exposure and HLA in healthy donors. Study background: The roughly 120 validation repertoires and the roughly 690 first-cohort repertoires shared a platform, a later analysis reported.

Profiling relied on immunoSEQ multiplex PCR, and the TCRdb table lists in-frame clones only, not all of them. The data contain about 360,000 clones, 80% to 90% of them seen just once; the ten biggest clones take up roughly 0.75%. The CDR3 has 14 amino acids. With V trimmed by 5 bases and J by 7 bases, 5 bases remained unmatched. Germline loops: CDR1 SGHRS, CDR2 YFSETQ. The sequencing input was PBMCs. The J gene is TRBJ1-4, the V gene TRBV5-1; 10 bases are shared with TRBD1. The source of this sequence is a woman younger than 30 in good health and CMV-seronegative. The CDR3, as DNA: TGCGCCAGCAGTCCAGGGACAGGGGTTGAAAAACTGTTTTTT. Amino acids: CASSPGTGVEKLFF. Full variable domain (missing parts from reference TRBV5-1 and TRBJ1-4): KAGVTQTPRYLIKTRGQQVTLSCSPISGHRSVSWYQQTPGQGLQFLFEYFSETQRNKGNFPGRFSGRQFSNSRSEMNVSTLELGDSALYLCASSPGTGVEKLFFGSGTQLSVL.